A selection of T cell receptor beta chains follows, all from one sample in a study of blood T cell repertoires in COVID-19. Here immunoSEQ multiplex PCR was the method, and the copy in TCRdb shows in-frame clones only, minus some. The data contain about 260,000 clones, approximately 87% of them singletons. Sequencing input: peripheral blood. These receptors were collected from a human donor in a cohort sampled during active COVID-19. Each CDR3 is given with its conserved first and last residue. D genes are given only for firm matches. Clone sizes are given selectively: once, few, many, or a class where the clone is expanded.

size: -; J: TRBJ1-1; V: TRBV6-5; D: -; DNA: TGTGCCAGCAGTTACTCTGGGGGCCGGAACACTGAAGCTTTCTTT; CDR3: CASSYSGGRNTEAFF
size: -; J: TRBJ2-1; V: TRBV6-5; D: -; DNA: TGTGCCAGCAGCCCACAGGGCTACAATGAGCAGTTCTTC; CDR3: CASSPQGYNEQFF
size: -; J: TRBJ2-1; V: TRBV4-2; D: TRBD2; DNA: TGTGCCAGCAGCGCGCCGCGGGGAGGGTCTTACAATGAGCAGTTCTTC; CDR3: CASSAPRGGSYNEQFF
size: many; J: TRBJ2-2; V: TRBV6-4; D: TRBD2; DNA: TGTGCCAGCCGGACTAGCAGGGACACCGGGGAGCTGTTTTTT; CDR3: CASRTSRDTGELFF
size: once; J: TRBJ2-7; V: TRBV15; D: -; DNA: TGTGCCACCAGCAGTTTGCCGGGAGTGTTGTCCTACGAGCAGTACTTC; CDR3: CATSSLPGVLSYEQYF
size: -; J: TRBJ1-2; V: TRBV15; D: TRBD1; DNA: TGTGCCACCAGCAGAACAATGGACAGGGGGCCTGGCTACACCTTC; CDR3: CATSRTMDRGPGYTF
size: -; J: TRBJ2-1; V: TRBV20-1; D: -; DNA: TGCAGTGCTCCCGGACAGCTTAAGCAGTTCTTC; CDR3: CSAPGQLKQFF
size: -; J: TRBJ2-5; V: TRBV5-1; D: TRBD2; DNA: TGCGCCAGCAGCCCCGGGGGGTTAGCGGGACGAGAGACCCAGTACTTC; CDR3: CASSPGGLAGRETQYF
size: -; J: TRBJ2-7; V: TRBV6-6; D: TRBD1; DNA: TGTGCCAGCAGTCCCTTGGGGACAGGGGTCTCCGGGAGAAACGAGCAGTACTTC; CDR3: CASSPLGTGVSGRNEQYF
size: -; J: TRBJ2-5; V: TRBV15; D: TRBD1; DNA: TGTGCCACCAGCGGATTTGGGACAGGGGGTGAAGAGACCCAGTACTTC; CDR3: CATSGFGTGGEETQYF
size: once; J: TRBJ2-1; V: TRBV4-2; D: TRBD2; DNA: TGTGCCAGCAGCCGAGGACTAGCGGATTACAATGAGCAGTTCTTC; CDR3: CASSRGLADYNEQFF
size: -; J: TRBJ2-2; V: TRBV15; D: TRBD2; DNA: TGTGCCACCAGCAGTAGGACTAGCGGGAGAATGGCCGGGGAGCTGTTTTTT; CDR3: CATSSRTSGRMAGELFF
size: few; J: TRBJ2-2; V: TRBV14; D: TRBD2; DNA: TGTGCCAGCAGCCCCTCTAGCGGGTGGTACACCGGGGAGCTGTTTTTT; CDR3: CASSPSSGWYTGELFF